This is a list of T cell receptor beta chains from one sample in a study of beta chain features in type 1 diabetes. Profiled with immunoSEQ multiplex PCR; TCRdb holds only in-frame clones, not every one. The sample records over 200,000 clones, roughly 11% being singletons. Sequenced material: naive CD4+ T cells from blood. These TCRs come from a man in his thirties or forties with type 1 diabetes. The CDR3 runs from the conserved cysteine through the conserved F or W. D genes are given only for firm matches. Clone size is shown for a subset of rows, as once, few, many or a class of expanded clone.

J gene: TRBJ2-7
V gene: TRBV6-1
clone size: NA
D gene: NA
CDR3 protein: CASNQDTVSYEQYF
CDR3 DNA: TGTGCCAGCAATCAGGACACCGTCTCCTACGAGCAGTACTTC

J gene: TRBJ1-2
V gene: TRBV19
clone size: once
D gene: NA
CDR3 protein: CASSLTANYGYTF
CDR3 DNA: TGTGCCAGTAGTTTGACAGCTAACTATGGCTACACCTTC

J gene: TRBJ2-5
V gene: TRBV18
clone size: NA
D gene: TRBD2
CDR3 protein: CASSQPGTSGVRTQYF
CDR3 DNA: TGTGCCAGCTCACAGCCCGGGACTAGCGGGGTGAGGACCCAGTACTTC

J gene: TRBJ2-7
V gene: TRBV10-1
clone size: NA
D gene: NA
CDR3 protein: CASSDGQGGYEQYF
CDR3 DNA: TGCGCCAGCAGTGATGGCCAGGGCGGCTACGAGCAGTACTTC

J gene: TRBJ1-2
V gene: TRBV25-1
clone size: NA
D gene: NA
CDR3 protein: CASSEQGFYGYTF
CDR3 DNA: TGTGCCAGCAGTGAACAGGGGTTCTATGGCTACACCTTC

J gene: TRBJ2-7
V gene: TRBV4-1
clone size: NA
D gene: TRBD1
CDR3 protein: CASSQGWDSRSYEQYF
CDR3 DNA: TGCGCCAGCAGCCAAGGGTGGGACAGCCGCTCCTACGAGCAGTACTTC

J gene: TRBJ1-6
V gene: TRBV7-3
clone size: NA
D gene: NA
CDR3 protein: CASSLGSNSPLHF
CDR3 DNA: TGTGCCAGCAGCTTAGGCTCTAATTCACCCCTCCACTTT

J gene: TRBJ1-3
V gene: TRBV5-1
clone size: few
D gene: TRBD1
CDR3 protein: CASSNGQVGSGNTIYF
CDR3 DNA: TGCGCCAGCAGCAACGGACAGGTGGGGTCTGGAAACACCATATATTTT

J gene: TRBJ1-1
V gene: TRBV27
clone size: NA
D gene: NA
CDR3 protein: CASSSPGQHQEAFF
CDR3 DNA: TGTGCCAGCAGCTCTCCGGGACAACACCAAGAAGCTTTCTTT

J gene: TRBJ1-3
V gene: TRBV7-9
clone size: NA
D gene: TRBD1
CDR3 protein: CASSLGQGRAGSGNTIYF
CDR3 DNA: TGTGCCAGCAGCTTGGGACAGGGGCGCGCAGGTTCAGGAAACACCATATATTTT

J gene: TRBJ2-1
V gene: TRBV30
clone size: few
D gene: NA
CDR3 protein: CAWNGPGYEQFF
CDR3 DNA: TGTGCCTGGAACGGCCCGGGGTATGAGCAGTTCTTC

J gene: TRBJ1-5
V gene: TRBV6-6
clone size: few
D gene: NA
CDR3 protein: CASSPNSNQPQHF
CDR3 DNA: TGTGCCAGCAGCCCCAATAGCAATCAGCCCCAGCATTTT

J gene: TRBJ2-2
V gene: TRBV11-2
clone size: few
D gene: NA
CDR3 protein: CASSFSTGELFF
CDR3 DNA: TGTGCCAGCAGCTTTAGTACCGGGGAGCTGTTTTTT

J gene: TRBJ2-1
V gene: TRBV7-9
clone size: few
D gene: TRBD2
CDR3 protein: CASRAGLAGEGNEQFF
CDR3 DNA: TGTGCCAGCAGAGCGGGACTAGCGGGGGAGGGGAATGAGCAGTTCTTC

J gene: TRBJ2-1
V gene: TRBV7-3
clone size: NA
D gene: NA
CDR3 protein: CASSLMSGSYNEQFF
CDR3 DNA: TGTGCCAGCAGCTTAATGAGCGGGTCCTACAATGAGCAGTTCTTC

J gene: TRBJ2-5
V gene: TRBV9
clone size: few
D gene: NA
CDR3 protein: CASSVDLAAETQYF
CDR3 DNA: TGTGCCAGCAGCGTAGACCTAGCCGCAGAGACCCAGTACTTC

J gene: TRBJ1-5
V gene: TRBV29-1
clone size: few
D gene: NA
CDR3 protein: CSVGRDGNQPQHF
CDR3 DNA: TGCAGCGTTGGCCGGGATGGCAATCAGCCCCAGCATTTT

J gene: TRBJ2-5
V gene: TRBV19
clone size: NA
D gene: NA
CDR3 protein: CASNPGGPLQETQYF
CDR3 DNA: TGTGCCAGTAATCCGGGGGGCCCTTTACAAGAGACCCAGTACTTC

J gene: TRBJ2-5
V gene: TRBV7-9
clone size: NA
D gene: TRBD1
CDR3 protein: CASSSGQGETQYF
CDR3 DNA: TGTGCCAGCAGCTCGGGACAGGGGGAGACCCAGTACTTC

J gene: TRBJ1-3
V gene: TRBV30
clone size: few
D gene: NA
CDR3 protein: CAWEMAVGNTIYF
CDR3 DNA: TGTGCCTGGGAGATGGCGGTTGGAAACACCATATATTTT

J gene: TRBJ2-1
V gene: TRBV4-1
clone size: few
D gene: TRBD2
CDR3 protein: CASSQAGLALYNEQFF
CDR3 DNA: TGCGCCAGCAGCCAAGCGGGACTAGCCCTATACAATGAGCAGTTCTTC

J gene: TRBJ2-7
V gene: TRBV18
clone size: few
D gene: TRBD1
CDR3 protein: CASSTKTGLEEQYF
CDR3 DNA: TGTGCCAGCTCAACAAAGACAGGGCTAGAGGAGCAGTACTTC

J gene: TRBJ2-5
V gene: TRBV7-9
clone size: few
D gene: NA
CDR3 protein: CASSLTTGWRIDNGETQYF
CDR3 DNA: TGTGCCAGCAGCTTAACTACAGGGTGGAGGATAGACAACGGGGAGACCCAGTACTTC

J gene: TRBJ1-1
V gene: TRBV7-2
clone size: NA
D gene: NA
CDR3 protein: CASSPVASDKPEAFF
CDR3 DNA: TGTGCCAGCAGCCCCGTCGCCTCGGACAAGCCTGAAGCTTTCTTT

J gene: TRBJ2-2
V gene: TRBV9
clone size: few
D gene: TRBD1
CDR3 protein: CASSVGLGQGSTGELFF
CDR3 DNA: TGTGCCAGCAGCGTAGGGCTGGGACAGGGTAGCACCGGGGAGCTGTTTTTT

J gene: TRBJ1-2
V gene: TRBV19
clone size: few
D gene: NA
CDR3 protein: CASSLGQLGPYGYTF
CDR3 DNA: TGTGCCAGTAGTCTTGGACAGCTGGGTCCCTATGGCTACACCTTC

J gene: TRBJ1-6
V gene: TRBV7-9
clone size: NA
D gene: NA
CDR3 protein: CASSPREAVNNSPLHF
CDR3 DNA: TGTGCCAGCAGCCCCAGGGAGGCAGTGAATAATTCACCCCTCCACTTT

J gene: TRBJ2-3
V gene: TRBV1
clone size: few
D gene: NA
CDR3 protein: CTSSRRDTQYF
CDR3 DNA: TGCACCAGCAGCCGCCGGGATACGCAGTATTTT

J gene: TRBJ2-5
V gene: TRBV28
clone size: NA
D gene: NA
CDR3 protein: CATIPAGQETQYF
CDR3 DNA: TGTGCCACCATTCCCGCCGGCCAAGAGACCCAGTACTTC

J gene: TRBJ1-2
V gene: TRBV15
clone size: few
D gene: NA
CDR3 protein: CATSDQGNYGYTF
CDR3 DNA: TGTGCCACCAGCGATCAGGGTAACTATGGCTACACCTTC

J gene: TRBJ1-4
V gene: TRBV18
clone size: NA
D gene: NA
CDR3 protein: CASSDPGTTNEKLFF
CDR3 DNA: TGTGCCAGCTCGGACCCGGGGACAACTAATGAAAAACTGTTTTTT

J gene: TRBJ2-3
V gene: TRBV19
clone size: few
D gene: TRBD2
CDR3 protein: CASTRGGSTDTQYF
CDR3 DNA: TGTGCCAGTACCCGCGGGGGGAGCACAGATACGCAGTATTTT

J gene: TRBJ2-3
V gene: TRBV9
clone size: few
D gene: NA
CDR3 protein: CASSVGLYTDTQYF
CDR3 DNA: TGTGCCAGCAGCGTGGGCCTATACACAGATACGCAGTATTTT

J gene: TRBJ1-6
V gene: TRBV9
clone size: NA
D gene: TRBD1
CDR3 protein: CASSPGDRESSPLHF
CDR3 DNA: TGTGCCAGCAGCCCAGGGGACAGGGAGAGCTCACCCCTCCACTTT

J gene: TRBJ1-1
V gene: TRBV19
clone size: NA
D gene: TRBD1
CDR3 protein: CASGDRGLGAFF
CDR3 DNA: TGTGCCAGTGGAGACAGGGGATTGGGAGCTTTCTTT

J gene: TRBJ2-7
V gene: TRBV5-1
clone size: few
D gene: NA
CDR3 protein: CASSLRRVSMSEQYF
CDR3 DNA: TGCGCCAGCAGCCTGAGGAGGGTATCGATGAGTGAGCAGTACTTC

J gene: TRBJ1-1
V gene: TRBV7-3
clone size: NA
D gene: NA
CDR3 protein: CASSPSGRDTEAFF
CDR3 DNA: TGTGCCAGCAGCCCCTCGGGGAGGGACACTGAAGCTTTCTTT

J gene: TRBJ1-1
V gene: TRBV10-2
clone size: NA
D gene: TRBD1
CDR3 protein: CASSGQGRRMNTEAFF
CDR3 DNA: TGCGCCAGCAGCGGACAGGGACGAAGAATGAACACTGAAGCTTTCTTT

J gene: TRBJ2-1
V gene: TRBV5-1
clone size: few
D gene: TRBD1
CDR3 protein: CASSPLGQGANEQFF
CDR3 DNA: TGCGCCAGCAGCCCACTCGGACAGGGGGCGAATGAGCAGTTCTTC

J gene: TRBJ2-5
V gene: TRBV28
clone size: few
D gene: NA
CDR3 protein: CASRLSGQETQYF
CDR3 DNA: TGTGCCAGCAGACTCTCGGGCCAAGAGACCCAGTACTTC

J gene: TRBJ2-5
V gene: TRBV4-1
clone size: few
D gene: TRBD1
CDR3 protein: CASSQDRRDRGTQETQYF
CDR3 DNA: TGCGCCAGCAGCCAAGATAGGAGGGACAGGGGTACCCAAGAGACCCAGTACTTC

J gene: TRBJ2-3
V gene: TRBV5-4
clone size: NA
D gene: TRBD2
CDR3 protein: CASSWEGLAGGRDTQYF
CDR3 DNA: TGTGCCAGCAGCTGGGAGGGACTAGCGGGGGGAAGAGATACGCAGTATTTT

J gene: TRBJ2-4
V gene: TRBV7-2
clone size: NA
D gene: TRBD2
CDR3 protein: CASSPRLAIIAKNIQYF
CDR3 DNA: TGTGCCAGCAGCCCTCGACTAGCGATTATAGCCAAAAACATTCAGTACTTC

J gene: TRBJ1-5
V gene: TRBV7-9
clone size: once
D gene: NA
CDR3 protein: CASSSRQDQPQHF
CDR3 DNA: TGTGCCAGCAGCTCAAGACAAGATCAGCCCCAGCATTTT

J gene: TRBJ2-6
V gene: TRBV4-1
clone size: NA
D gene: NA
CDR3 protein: CASSPRISSGANVLTF
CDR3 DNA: TGCGCCAGCAGCCCCCGCATCAGCTCTGGGGCCAACGTCCTGACTTTC

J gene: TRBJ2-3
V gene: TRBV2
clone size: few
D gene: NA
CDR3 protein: CASSSADTQYF
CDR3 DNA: TGTGCCAGCAGTTCCGCAGATACGCAGTATTTT

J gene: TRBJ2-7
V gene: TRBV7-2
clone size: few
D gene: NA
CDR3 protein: CASSLDGPAYEQYF
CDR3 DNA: TGTGCCAGCAGCTTAGACGGTCCTGCCTACGAGCAGTACTTC